Below, one TCR beta chain is given with its context. Its specific antigen is unknown. One base away there is no much larger clone; base qualities are not given. This record comes from a study of blood T cell repertoires in COVID-19 (dated by TCRdb to 2019 to 2021). For context, the study as a whole: The collaborator samples originated in the United States, Italy and Spain and spanned the acute and convalescent phases of COVID-19. The material from the prospective study consisted of cDNA or gDNA derived from T cells, B-cell-depleted T cells, or PBMCs. Subjects who had been exposed to COVID-19, were actively infected with it, or had recovered from it provided the deeply sampled blood TCRbeta repertoires that made up the dataset. The repertoires were released in a freely available public database meant as a resource for research on the immune response to SARS-CoV-2. The samples were drawn from the first 160 participants of the ongoing ImmuneRACE study and from under 1,500 subjects provided by 6 global collaborators. The sample metadata nearly always contained a de-identified subject ID, COVID-19 status, age in years and sex. Where available, HLA class I and class II types were obtained from metadata supplied by the sample provider rather than from assay-based typing.

Relative to germline, V is missing 3 bases and J is missing 3 bases, with 18 bases of the junction outside any gene match. The CDR3 starts with the cysteine, ends with the phenylalanine, and has 20 residues. Just the 60-base CDR3 DNA is kept, in frame starting at base 1. CDR1 and CDR2 are drawn from the germline V gene (reference sequence): LNHDA, SQIVND. The immunoSEQ Assay, a bias-controlled multiplex PCR, was used to amplify TCRbeta CDR3 regions from genomic DNA. The original pipeline was this. The number of nucleated cells in each sample was estimated from the amplification of reference gene primers within the assay. To quantify the absolute abundance of each unique TCRbeta CDR3 rearrangement, sequence reads were collapsed and filtered. For each sample, productive Simpson clonality was calculated as the square root of Simpson's diversity index over productive rearrangements. TCRdb took over this immuneACCESS table, retaining in-frame rearrangements with V and J assigned. Such tables are incomplete; in checked studies, under half of the missing clones stem from an unresolved V gene, and the remainder is unexplained. Clonal size and the V and J genes are those of that table, whereas D and trimming came from the DNA. The sample includes over 200,000 clones, with about nine tenths observed a single time. The ten largest clones capture under 5.5% of the sample.

The collaborating institutions used their own protocols to collect whole blood in K2EDTA tubes. Collaborator samples were shipped for TCRbeta analysis as frozen whole blood, isolated PBMCs, or DNA extracted from either sample type. Beyond this particular receptor, the publication reports: The quantity of clinical and demographic metadata differed by source and by participant and was supplied without curation.

The chain uses TRBV19 and TRBJ2-2, with 8 central nucleotides matching TRBD2. The sequenced sample consisted of peripheral blood. The sequence was collected from a woman aged 40 to 49 with acute or convalescent COVID-19. The DNA sequence is TGTGCCAGTAGTATTCCGAGTGGGCGGGGGGCCTCTCGCGACACCGGGGAGCTGTTTTTT. Its coded protein is CASSIPSGRGASRDTGELFF.